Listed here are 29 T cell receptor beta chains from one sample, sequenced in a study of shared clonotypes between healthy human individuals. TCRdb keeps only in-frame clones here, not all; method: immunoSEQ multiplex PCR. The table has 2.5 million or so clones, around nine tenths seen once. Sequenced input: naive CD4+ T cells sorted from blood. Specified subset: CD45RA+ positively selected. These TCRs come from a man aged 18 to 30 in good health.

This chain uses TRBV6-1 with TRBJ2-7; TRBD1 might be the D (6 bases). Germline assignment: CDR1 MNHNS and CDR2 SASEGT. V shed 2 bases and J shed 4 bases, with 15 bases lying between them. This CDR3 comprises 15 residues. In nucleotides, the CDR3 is TGTGCCAGCAGTGAAAATCGGTCAGGGGATTACGAGCAGTACTTC. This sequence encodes CASSENRSGDYEQYF.

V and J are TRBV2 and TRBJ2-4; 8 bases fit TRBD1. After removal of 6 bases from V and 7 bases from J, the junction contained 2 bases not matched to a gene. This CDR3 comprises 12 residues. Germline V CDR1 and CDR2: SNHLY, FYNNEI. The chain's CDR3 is CASSNRGNIQYF. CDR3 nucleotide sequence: TGTGCCAGCAGCAACAGGGGGAACATTCAGTACTTC. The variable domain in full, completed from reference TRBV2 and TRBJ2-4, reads EPEVTQTPSHQVTQMGQEVILRCVPISNHLYFYWYRQILGQKVEFLVSFYNNEISEKSEIFDDQFSVERPDGSNFTLKIRSTKLEDSAMYFCASSNRGNIQYFGAGTRLSVL.

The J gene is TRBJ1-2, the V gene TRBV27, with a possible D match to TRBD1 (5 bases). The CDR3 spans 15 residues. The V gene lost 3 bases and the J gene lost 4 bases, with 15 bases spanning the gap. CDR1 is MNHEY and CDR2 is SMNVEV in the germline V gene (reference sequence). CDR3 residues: CASSFRSRESYGYTF. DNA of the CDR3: TGTGCCAGCAGTTTCCGAAGCAGGGAATCCTATGGCTACACCTTC.

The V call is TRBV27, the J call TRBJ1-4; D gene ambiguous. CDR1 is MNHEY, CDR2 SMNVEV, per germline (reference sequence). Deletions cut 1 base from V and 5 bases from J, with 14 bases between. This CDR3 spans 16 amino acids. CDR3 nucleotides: TGTGCCAGCAGTTTATTTCCGGCTTCGGGGAATGAAAAACTGTTTTTT. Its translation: CASSLFPASGNEKLFF.

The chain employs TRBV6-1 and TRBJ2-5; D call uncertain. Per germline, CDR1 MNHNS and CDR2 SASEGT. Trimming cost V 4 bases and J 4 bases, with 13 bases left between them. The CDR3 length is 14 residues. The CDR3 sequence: CASSGHPSVETQYF. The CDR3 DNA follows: TGTGCCAGCAGTGGGCACCCGAGTGTAGAGACCCAGTACTTC.

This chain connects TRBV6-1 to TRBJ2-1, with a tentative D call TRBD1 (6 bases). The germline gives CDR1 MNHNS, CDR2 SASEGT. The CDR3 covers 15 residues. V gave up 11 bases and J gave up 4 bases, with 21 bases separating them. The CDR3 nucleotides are TGTGCCCTGGGGGCAGAGGACAATGTGTACAATGAGCAGTTCTTC. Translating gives CALGAEDNVYNEQFF.

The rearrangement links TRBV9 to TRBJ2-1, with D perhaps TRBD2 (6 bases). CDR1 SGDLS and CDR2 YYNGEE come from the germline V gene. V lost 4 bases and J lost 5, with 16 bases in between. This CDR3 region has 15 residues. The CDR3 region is CASSSGLQTDNEQFF. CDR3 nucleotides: TGTGCCAGCAGCAGCGGGTTACAAACCGACAATGAGCAGTTCTTC.

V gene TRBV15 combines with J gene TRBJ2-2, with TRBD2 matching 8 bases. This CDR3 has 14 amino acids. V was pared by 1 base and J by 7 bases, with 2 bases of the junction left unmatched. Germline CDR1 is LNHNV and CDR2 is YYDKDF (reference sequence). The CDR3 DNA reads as TGTGCCACCAGCAGAGTTCTAGCGGGCGGGGAGCTGTTTTTT. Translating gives CATSRVLAGGELFF.

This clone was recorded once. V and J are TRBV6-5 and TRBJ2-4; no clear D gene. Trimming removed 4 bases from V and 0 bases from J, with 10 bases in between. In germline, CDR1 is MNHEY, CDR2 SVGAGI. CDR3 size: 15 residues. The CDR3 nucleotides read TGTGCCAGCAGTTCCCTCGGCAGAGCCAAAAACATTCAGTACTTC. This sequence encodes CASSSLGRAKNIQYF.

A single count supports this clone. CDR3 loop: CASSLGRPLNTGELFF. The CDR3 bases are TGCGCCAGCAGCTTGGGACGACCCTTGAACACCGGGGAGCTGTTTTTT. The V gene is TRBV5-1, the J gene TRBJ2-2; D uncertain. CDR3 length: 16 amino acids. The germline gives CDR1 SGHRS, CDR2 YFSETQ. The V end lost 0 bases, the J end lost 1 base, and 10 bases lay between the germline ends. Together with reference TRBV5-1 and TRBJ2-2, the CDR3 gives the full variable domain: KAGVTQTPRYLIKTRGQQVTLSCSPISGHRSVSWYQQTPGQGLQFLFEYFSETQRNKGNFPGRFSGRQFSNSRSEMNVSTLELGDSALYLCASSLGRPLNTGELFFGEGSRLTVL.

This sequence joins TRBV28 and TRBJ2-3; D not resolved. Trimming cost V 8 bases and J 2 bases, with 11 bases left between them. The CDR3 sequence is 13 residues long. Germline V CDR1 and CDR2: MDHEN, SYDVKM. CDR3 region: CASSEAVTDTQYF. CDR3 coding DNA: TGTGCCAGCTCAGAGGCTGTCACAGATACGCAGTATTTT.

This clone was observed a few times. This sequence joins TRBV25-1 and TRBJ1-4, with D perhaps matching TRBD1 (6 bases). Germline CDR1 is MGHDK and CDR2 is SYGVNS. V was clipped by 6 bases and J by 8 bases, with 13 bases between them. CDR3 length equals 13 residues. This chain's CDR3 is CASRRGPGEKLFF. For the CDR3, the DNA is TGTGCCAGCAGACGGGGGCCCGGGGAAAAACTGTTTTTT.

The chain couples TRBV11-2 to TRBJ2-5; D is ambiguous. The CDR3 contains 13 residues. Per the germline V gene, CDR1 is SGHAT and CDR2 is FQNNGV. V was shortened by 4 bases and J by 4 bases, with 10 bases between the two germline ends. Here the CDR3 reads CASSSPGLETQYF. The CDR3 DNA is TGTGCCAGCAGCTCCCCGGGCCTAGAGACCCAGTACTTC.

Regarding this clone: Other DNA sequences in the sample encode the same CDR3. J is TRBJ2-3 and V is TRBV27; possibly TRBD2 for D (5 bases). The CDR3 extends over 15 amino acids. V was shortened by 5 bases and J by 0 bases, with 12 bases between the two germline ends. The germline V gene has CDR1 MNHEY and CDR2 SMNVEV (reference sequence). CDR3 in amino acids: CASSVRGTSTDTQYF. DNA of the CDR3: TGTGCCAGCAGTGTACGGGGTACTAGCACAGATACGCAGTATTTT.

The CDR3 sequence is CASSLDGSYEQYF. The CDR3 DNA sequence: TGTGCCAGCAGCTTGGACGGATCCTACGAGCAGTACTTC. V and J are TRBV7-2 and TRBJ2-7; no reliable D call. The V gene lost 3 bases and the J gene lost 1 base, with 7 bases spanning the gap. The CDR3 has 13 amino acids. Germline V CDR1 and CDR2: SGHTA, FQGNSA.

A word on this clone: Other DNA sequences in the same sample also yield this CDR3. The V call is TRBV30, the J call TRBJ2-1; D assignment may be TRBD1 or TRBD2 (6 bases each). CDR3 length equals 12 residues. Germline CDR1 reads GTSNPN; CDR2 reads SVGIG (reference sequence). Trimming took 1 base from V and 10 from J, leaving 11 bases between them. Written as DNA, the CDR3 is TGTGCCTGGAGTGCACAGGGAGGCGAGCAGTTCTTC. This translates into CAWSAQGGEQFF.

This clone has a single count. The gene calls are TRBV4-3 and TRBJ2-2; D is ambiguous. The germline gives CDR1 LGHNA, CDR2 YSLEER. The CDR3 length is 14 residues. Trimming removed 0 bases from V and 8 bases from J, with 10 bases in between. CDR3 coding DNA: TGCGCCAGCAGCCAAGATACTCTCATGGGGGAGCTGTTTTTT. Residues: CASSQDTLMGELFF.

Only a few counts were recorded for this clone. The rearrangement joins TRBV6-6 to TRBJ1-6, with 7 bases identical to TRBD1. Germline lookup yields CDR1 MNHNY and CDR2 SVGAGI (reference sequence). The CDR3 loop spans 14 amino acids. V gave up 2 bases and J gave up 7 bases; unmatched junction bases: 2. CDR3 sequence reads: CASSYDRVNSPLHF. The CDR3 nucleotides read TGTGCCAGCAGTTACGACAGGGTGAATTCACCCCTCCACTTT.

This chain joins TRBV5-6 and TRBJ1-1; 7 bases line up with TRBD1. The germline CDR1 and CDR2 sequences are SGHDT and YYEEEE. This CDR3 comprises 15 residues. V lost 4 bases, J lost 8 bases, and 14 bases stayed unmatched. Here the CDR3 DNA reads TGTGCCAGCAGCCAAGACAGGGTAGCTTGGCGAGAAGCTTTCTTT. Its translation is CASSQDRVAWREAFF.

The CDR3 here is CASSPGTSAITDTQYF. The DNA for the CDR3 is TGTGCCAGCAGCCCTGGGACTAGCGCTATCACAGATACGCAGTATTTT. The V and J genes are TRBV11-2 and TRBJ2-3; 10 bases match TRBD2. This CDR3 comprises 16 residues. With 5 bases clipped from V and 2 bases from J, the junction kept 7 bases outside the gene matches. CDR1 is SGHAT, CDR2 FQNNGV, per germline. The complete variable domain, with remaining parts taken from reference TRBV11-2 and TRBJ2-3, reads EAGVAQSPRYKIIEKRQSVAFWCNPISGHATLYWYQQILGQGPKLLIQFQNNGVVDDSQLPKDRFSAERLKGVDSTLKIQPAKLEDSAVYLCASSPGTSAITDTQYFGPGTRLTVL.

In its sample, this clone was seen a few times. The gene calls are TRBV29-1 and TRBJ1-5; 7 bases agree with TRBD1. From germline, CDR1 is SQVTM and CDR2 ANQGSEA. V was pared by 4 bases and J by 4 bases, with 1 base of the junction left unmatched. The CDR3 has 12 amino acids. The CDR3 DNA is TGCAGCGTTGGGGACAGAAATCAGCCCCAGCATTTT. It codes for CSVGDRNQPQHF.

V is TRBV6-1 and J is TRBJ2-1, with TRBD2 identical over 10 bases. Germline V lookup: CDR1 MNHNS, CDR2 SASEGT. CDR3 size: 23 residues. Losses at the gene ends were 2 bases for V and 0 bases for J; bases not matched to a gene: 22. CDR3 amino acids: CASSEKGGLAGAGFQSSYNEQFF. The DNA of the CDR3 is TGTGCCAGCAGTGAAAAAGGAGGCCTAGCGGGAGCAGGTTTCCAAAGCTCCTACAATGAGCAGTTCTTC.

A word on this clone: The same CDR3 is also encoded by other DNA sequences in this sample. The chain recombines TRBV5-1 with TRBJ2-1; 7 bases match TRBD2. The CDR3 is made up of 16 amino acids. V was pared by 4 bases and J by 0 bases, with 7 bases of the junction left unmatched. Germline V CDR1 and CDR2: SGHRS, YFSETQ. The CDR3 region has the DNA TGCGCCAGCAGCCCCTCTGGCGGGAGCTCCTACAATGAGCAGTTCTTC. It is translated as CASSPSGGSSYNEQFF.

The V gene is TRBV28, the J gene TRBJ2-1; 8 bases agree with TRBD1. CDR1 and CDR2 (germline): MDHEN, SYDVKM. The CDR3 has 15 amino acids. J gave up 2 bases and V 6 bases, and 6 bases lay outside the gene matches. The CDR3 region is CASSPAGGAYNEQFF. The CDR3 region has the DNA TGTGCCAGCAGCCCGGCAGGGGGCGCCTACAATGAGCAGTTCTTC.

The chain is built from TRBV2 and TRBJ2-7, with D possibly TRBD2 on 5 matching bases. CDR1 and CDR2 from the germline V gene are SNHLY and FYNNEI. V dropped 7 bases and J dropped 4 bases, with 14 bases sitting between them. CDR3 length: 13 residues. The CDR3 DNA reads TGTGCCAGCACCCCCGGTCGAGGGTACGAGCAGTACTTC. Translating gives CASTPGRGYEQYF. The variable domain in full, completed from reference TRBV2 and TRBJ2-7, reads EPEVTQTPSHQVTQMGQEVILRCVPISNHLYFYWYRQILGQKVEFLVSFYNNEISEKSEIFDDQFSVERPDGSNFTLKIRSTKLEDSAMYFCASTPGRGYEQYFGPGTRLTVT.

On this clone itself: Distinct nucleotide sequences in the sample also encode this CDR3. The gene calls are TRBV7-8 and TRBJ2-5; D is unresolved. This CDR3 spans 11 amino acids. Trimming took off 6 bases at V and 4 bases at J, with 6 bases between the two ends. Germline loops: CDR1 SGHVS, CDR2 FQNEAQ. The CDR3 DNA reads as TGTGCCAGCAGTCCCCTAGAGACCCAGTACTTC. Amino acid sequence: CASSPLETQYF. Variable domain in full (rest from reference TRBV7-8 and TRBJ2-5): GAGVSQSPRYKVAKRGQDVALRCDPISGHVSLFWYQQALGQGPEFLTYFQNEAQLDKSGLPSDRFFAERPEGSVSTLKIQRTQQEDSAVYLCASSPLETQYFGPGTRLLVL.

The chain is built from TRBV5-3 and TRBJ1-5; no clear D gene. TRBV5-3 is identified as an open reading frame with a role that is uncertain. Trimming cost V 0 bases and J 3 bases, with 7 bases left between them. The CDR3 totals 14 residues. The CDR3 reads CARSLDRINQPQHF. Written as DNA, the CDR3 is TGTGCCAGAAGCTTGGACCGTATCAATCAGCCCCAGCATTTT.

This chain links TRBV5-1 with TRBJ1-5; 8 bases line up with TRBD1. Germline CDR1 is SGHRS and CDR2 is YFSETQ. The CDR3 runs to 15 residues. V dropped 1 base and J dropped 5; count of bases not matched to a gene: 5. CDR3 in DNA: TGCGCCAGCAGCTTGAACAGGGGGACCGATCAGCCCCAGCATTTT. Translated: CASSLNRGTDQPQHF.

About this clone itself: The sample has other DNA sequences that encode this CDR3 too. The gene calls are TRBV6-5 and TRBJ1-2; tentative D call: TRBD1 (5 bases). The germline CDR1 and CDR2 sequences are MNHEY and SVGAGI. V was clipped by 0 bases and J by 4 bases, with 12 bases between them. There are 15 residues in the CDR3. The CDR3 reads CASSYSPTGGYGYTF. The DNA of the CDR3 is TGTGCCAGCAGTTACTCCCCCACAGGCGGCTATGGCTACACCTTC.